There are many counts of the clone carrying this TCR beta chain. This entry is derived from a study of metastatic and nonmetastatic thyroid tumors. Overall study: Both malignant and benign thyroid patients supplied peripheral blood and tumor or nodule tissue samples, across which the repertoires of these patients were then compared.

TCRdb re-called the PCR reads via MiXCR. The sample shows tens of thousands of clones, more than 13% of them seen only once. Not a single patient had been given any form of treatment at any point before undergoing thyroid surgery. Germline assignment: CDR1 LNHDA and CDR2 SQIVND (reference sequence). Trimming took off 6 bases at V and 1 base at J, with 15 bases between the two ends. This CDR3 spans 15 amino acids. The sequence came from a male donor with papillary thyroid cancer or a benign thyroid nodule (not recorded which). Some clones in this sample may be carry-over from other donors' samples. The sequencing sample was made of blood. The rearrangement joins TRBV19 to TRBJ1-2; D ambiguous. For the CDR3, the DNA is TGTGCCAGTAGCCAATCCGTTGTCTTTAACTATGGCTACACCTTC. Translating gives CASSQSVVFNYGYTF.